The 25 T cell receptor beta chains below come from one sample, sequenced in a study of blood T cell repertoires in COVID-19 (dated by TCRdb to the early 2020s). The protocol used for the library was the immunoSEQ multiplex PCR assay. TCRdb stores this immuneACCESS table with in-frame sequences only. Part of the clones is absent; in the studies checked, under half of the shortfall reflects unresolved V genes, and no reason is known for the rest. Here the sample has 200,000 to 250,000 clones; roughly 85% occur a single time. Under 2.5% of the sample lies in the top ten. Sequencing input: peripheral blood. These receptors were taken from a woman aged 70 to 79 with COVID-19, enrolled during active disease.

The J gene is TRBJ2-5, the V gene TRBV3-1 (or the pseudogene TRBV3-2), with no clear D. V lost 4 bases, J lost 1 base, and 7 bases lay in between. The germline CDR1 and CDR2 sequences are LGHDT and YNNKEL (reference sequence). This CDR3 spans 13 amino acids. CDR3 loop: CASSLNFQETQYF. The CDR3 DNA is TGTGCCAGCAGCCTCAACTTCCAAGAGACCCAGTACTTC.

V is TRBV11-3 and J is TRBJ2-1; D possibly corresponds to TRBD2 (5 bases). Germline CDR1 is SGHNT and CDR2 is YENEEA. The CDR3 runs to 18 residues. V was shortened by 4 bases and J by 6 bases, with 25 bases between the two germline ends. The CDR3 sequence: CASSSTTHSTRELNEQFF. The CDR3 DNA sequence: TGTGCCAGCAGCTCCACCACCCATTCTACAAGGGAGCTCAATGAGCAGTTCTTC.

The chain is built from TRBV24-1 and TRBJ1-1, with 8 bases fitting TRBD1. The J segment lost 3 bases and the V segment lost 7 bases, leaving 6 bases of the junction unmatched. The CDR3 is made up of 14 amino acids. Germline V gene sequence: CDR1 KGHDR, CDR2 SFDVKD. CDR3: CATRDRGEDTEAFF. The CDR3 coding sequence is TGTGCCACCAGAGACAGGGGAGAGGACACTGAAGCTTTCTTT.

The chain has TRBV16 and TRBJ1-2; 9 bases match TRBD1. The V segment lost 2 bases and the J segment 3 bases; nucleotides outside the gene matches: 4. Germline CDR1 reads KGHSY; CDR2 reads FQNENV. The CDR3 runs to 15 residues. CDR3 residues: CASSQADRGDYGYTF. The CDR3 region has the DNA TGTGCCAGCAGCCAAGCGGACAGGGGAGACTATGGCTACACCTTC. Combining the CDR3 with reference TRBV16 and TRBJ1-2 gives the whole variable domain GEEVAQTPKHLVRGEGQKAKLYCAPIKGHSYVFWYQQVLKNEFKFLISFQNENVFDETGMPKERFSAKCLPNSPCSLEIQATKLEDSAVYFCASSQADRGDYGYTFGSGTRLTVV.

The genes are TRBV9 and TRBJ1-3; TRBD1 aligns across 8 bases. Germline loops: CDR1 SGDLS, CDR2 YYNGEE. CDR3 length equals 20 residues. J was trimmed by 0 bases and V by 0 bases; bases with no gene match: 14. CDR3 in DNA: TGTGCCAGCAGCGTAGAGGAGGCTGGGACAGGAGGTTTCTCTGGAAACACCATATATTTT. Translation: CASSVEEAGTGGFSGNTIYF.

The V gene is TRBV5-1, the J gene TRBJ2-3, with D tentatively TRBD2 (6 bases). This CDR3 has 15 residues. The V and J ends lost 4 bases and 6 bases respectively, with 18 bases between them. Germline CDR1 and CDR2: SGHRS and YFSETQ. This CDR3 is CASSDRDGRIDTQYF. Here the CDR3 DNA reads TGCGCCAGCAGCGACCGGGACGGGAGAATTGATACGCAGTATTTT.

The CDR3 sequence is CAWLDGTGPYEQYF. Written as DNA, the CDR3 is TGTGCCTGGCTAGACGGGACAGGGCCCTACGAGCAGTACTTC. V is TRBV30 and J is TRBJ2-7, with TRBD1 identical over 9 bases. CDR1 GTSNPN and CDR2 SVGIG come from the germline V gene (reference sequence). The CDR3 totals 14 residues. V shed 5 bases and J 2 bases; nucleotides not matched to a gene: 7.

The V call is TRBV7-2, the J call TRBJ1-1; a possible D gene is TRBD1 (6 bases). The CDR3 has 13 amino acids. Germline CDR1 SGHTA, CDR2 FQGNSA. The ends were cut back, 3 bases at V and 2 bases at J, with 7 bases in the middle. The CDR3 protein is CASSFRGNTEAFF. CDR3 sequence (DNA): TGTGCCAGCAGCTTCAGGGGTAACACTGAAGCTTTCTTT. The whole variable domain, filled in from reference TRBV7-2 and TRBJ1-1, reads GAGVSQSPSNKVTEKGKDVELRCDPISGHTALYWYRQSLGQGLEFLIYFQGNSAPDKSGLPSDRFSAERTGGSVSTLTIQRTQQEDSAVYLCASSFRGNTEAFFGQGTRLTVV.

This chain links TRBV7-3 with TRBJ1-4; 7 bases are a match to TRBD1. The CDR3 extends over 15 amino acids. The V gene's germline CDR1 is SGHTA and CDR2 FQGTGA. Trimming took 0 bases from V and 2 from J; bases not matched to a gene: 0. CDR3 loop: CASSLTGQTNEKLFF. CDR3 in DNA: TGTGCCAGCAGCTTAACGGGACAGACTAATGAAAAACTGTTTTTT.

The chain couples TRBV7-3 to TRBJ2-5, with 9 bases lining up with TRBD2. This CDR3 contains 17 residues. The V gene's germline CDR1 is SGHTA and CDR2 FQGTGA. The V segment lost 7 bases and the J segment 4 bases; nucleotides outside the gene matches: 16. The CDR3 region is CASNYIFGGRAGETQYF. CDR3 nucleotides: TGTGCCAGCAATTATATTTTTGGCGGGAGGGCGGGAGAGACCCAGTACTTC.

V gene TRBV11-3 combines with J gene TRBJ1-4; 9 bases agree with TRBD1. The CDR3 extends over 15 amino acids. V shed 5 bases and J 4 bases; nucleotides not matched to a gene: 5. CDR1 is SGHNT and CDR2 is YENEEA in the germline V gene. CDR3 region: CASSVGTGINEKLFF. CDR3 nucleotides: TGTGCCAGCAGCGTCGGGACAGGGATTAATGAAAAACTGTTTTTT.

This clone was recorded only once. V gene TRBV9 combines with J gene TRBJ2-1; 8 nucleotides line up with TRBD2. This CDR3 contains 15 residues. The trim removed 0 bases at V and 5 bases at J, leaving 4 bases unmatched. Germline V gene data show CDR1 as SGDLS and CDR2 as YYNGEE. The CDR3: CASSVEGTSNNEQFF. In DNA form, the CDR3 reads TGTGCCAGCAGCGTAGAGGGGACTAGTAACAATGAGCAGTTCTTC.

This chain joins TRBV3-1 (or the pseudogene TRBV3-2) and TRBJ1-1; the D gene is possibly TRBD1 (5 bases). In germline, CDR1 is LGHDT, CDR2 YNNKEL (reference sequence). There are 17 residues in the CDR3. V was pared by 0 bases and J by 0 bases, with 14 bases between. The CDR3 DNA sequence: TGTGCCAGCAGCCAAGAGGTAATAGACAGCATGAACACTGAAGCTTTCTTT. Encoded protein: CASSQEVIDSMNTEAFF.

This clone was seen more than once but under ten times. This chain joins TRBV11-2 and TRBJ2-3; D not certain. V was trimmed by 3 bases and J by 2 bases, leaving 9 bases between them. The CDR3 is 14 residues long. Germline-derived CDR1 and CDR2 are SGHAT and FQNNGV. The CDR3 loop reads CASSFSDSTDTQYF. The CDR3 DNA reads TGTGCCAGCAGCTTCAGCGATTCCACAGATACGCAGTATTTT.

The CDR3 bases are TGTGCCATCAGTGAGTCAAGCGGGACACCTCCACTTCGGAGGCATTTT. This codes for CAISESSGTPPLRRHF. The rearrangement joins TRBV10-3 to TRBJ1-5; TRBD1 is a possible D gene (6 bases). Trimming left V 0 bases short and J 15 bases short, with 24 bases between. Germline loops: CDR1 ENHRY, CDR2 SYGVKD. This CDR3 comprises 16 residues.

The chain links TRBV6-2 or TRBV6-3 to TRBJ2-3, with D perhaps TRBD2 (6 bases). This CDR3 has 14 amino acids. Per germline, CDR1 MNHEY and CDR2 SVGEGT. V was shortened by 6 bases and J by 0 bases, with 10 bases between the two germline ends. The CDR3 spells CASSSGTSTDTQYF. The CDR3 coding sequence is TGTGCCAGCAGCTCCGGGACTAGCACAGATACGCAGTATTTT.

The genes are TRBV7-2 and TRBJ2-7, with 7 bases that match TRBD1. Germline-derived CDR1 and CDR2 are SGHTA and FQGNSA. With 5 bases clipped from V and 8 bases from J, the junction kept 12 bases outside the gene matches. The CDR3 is 14 amino acids. The CDR3: CASSPGTAHPQQYF. The CDR3 DNA is TGTGCCAGCAGCCCAGGGACAGCCCATCCTCAGCAGTACTTC.

This chain uses TRBV15 with TRBJ1-4; 8 bases are shared with TRBD1. CDR1 and CDR2 (germline): LNHNV, YYDKDF (reference sequence). Trimming cost V 4 bases and J 6 bases; bases outside gene matches: 7. The CDR3 is 15 residues long. CDR3 in DNA: TGTGCCACCAGCAAGATAGACAGGGGATATGAAAAACTGTTTTTT. This gives the protein CATSKIDRGYEKLFF.

V gene TRBV24-1 combines with J gene TRBJ2-1; 10 bases are shared with TRBD2. Germline V gene data show CDR1 as KGHDR and CDR2 as SFDVKD. V lost 6 bases to trimming and J lost 10 bases; unmatched junction nucleotides: 8. The CDR3 is made up of 14 amino acids. The CDR3, as DNA: TGTGCCACCAGTCGAGGACTAGCGGTTGGCGAGCAGTTCTTC. It is translated as CATSRGLAVGEQFF.

This clone was observed a single time. The chain has TRBV6-5 and TRBJ1-2, with a weak D call TRBD1 (6 bases). Trimming stripped 5 bases from V and 6 bases from J, with 13 bases between. The V gene's germline CDR1 is MNHEY and CDR2 SVGAGI. The CDR3 loop spans 13 amino acids. CDR3 DNA sequence: TGTGCCAGCAGTCTCGGGGGGGCAAATGGCTACACCTTC. Residues: CASSLGGANGYTF.

This chain connects TRBV7-2 to TRBJ1-6; no clear D. The CDR3 loop spans 15 amino acids. V was trimmed by 2 bases and J by 7 bases, leaving 12 bases between them. Germline-derived CDR1 and CDR2 are SGHTA and FQGNSA. Here the CDR3 DNA reads TGTGCCAGCAGCTTACTTCTGACTTCCAATTCACCCCTCCACTTT. Amino acid sequence: CASSLLLTSNSPLHF.

There are a few counts of this clone. At one end the junction does not follow the germline gene, possibly because of a read error. The V gene is TRBV20-1, the J gene TRBJ1-2, with D maybe TRBD1 (5 bases). CDR3 size: 8 residues. The germline CDR1 and CDR2 sequences are DFQATT and SNEGSKA (reference sequence). For the CDR3, the DNA is TGCAGTGCCCAACCAAAGGGGTTC. It is translated as CSAQPKGF.

The chain has TRBV7-3 and TRBJ1-1; 9 positions match TRBD1. CDR1 is SGHTA, CDR2 FQGTGA, per germline. The CDR3 has 12 residues. V shed 3 bases, J shed 8 bases, and the junction held 1 base outside the gene matches. In DNA form, the CDR3 reads TGTGCCAGCAGCTTCGGACAGGGGGAAGCTTTCTTT. Amino acid sequence: CASSFGQGEAFF.

The chain recombines TRBV27 with TRBJ1-3, with TRBD1 as a possible D gene (6 bases). Germline V CDR1 and CDR2: MNHEY, SMNVEV (reference sequence). V was clipped by 2 bases and J by 0 bases, with 8 bases between them. CDR3 length: 15 amino acids. The CDR3 region has the DNA TGTGCCAGCAGTTTAGACAGGAGCTCTGGAAACACCATATATTTT. This codes for CASSLDRSSGNTIYF.

This clone turned up a few times. The rearrangement links TRBV3-1 (or the pseudogene TRBV3-2) to TRBJ1-2, with 8 bases aligning to TRBD1. The CDR3 sequence is 17 residues long. Germline CDR1 LGHDT, CDR2 YNNKEL (reference sequence). V shed 2 bases and J 6 bases; nucleotides not matched to a gene: 14. CDR3 sequence (DNA): TGTGCCAGCAGCCAAACCCTACGGACAGGGAGGGGGGATGGCTACACCTTC. As protein: CASSQTLRTGRGDGYTF.